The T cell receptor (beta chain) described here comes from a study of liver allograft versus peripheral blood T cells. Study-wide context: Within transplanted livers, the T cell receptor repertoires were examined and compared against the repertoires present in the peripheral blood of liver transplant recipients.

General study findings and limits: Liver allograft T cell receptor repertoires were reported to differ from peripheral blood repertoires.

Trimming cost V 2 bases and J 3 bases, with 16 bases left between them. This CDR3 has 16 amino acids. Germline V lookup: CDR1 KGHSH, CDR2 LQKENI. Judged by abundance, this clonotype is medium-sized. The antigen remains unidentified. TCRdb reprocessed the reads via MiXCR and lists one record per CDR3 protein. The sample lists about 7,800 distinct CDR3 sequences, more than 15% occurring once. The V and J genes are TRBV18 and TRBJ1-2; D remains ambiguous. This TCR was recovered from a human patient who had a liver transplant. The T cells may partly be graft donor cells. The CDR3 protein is CASSPVSAQVDYGYTF. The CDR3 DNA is TGTGCCAGCTCACCAGTATCTGCCCAAGTAGACTATGGCTACACCTTC.